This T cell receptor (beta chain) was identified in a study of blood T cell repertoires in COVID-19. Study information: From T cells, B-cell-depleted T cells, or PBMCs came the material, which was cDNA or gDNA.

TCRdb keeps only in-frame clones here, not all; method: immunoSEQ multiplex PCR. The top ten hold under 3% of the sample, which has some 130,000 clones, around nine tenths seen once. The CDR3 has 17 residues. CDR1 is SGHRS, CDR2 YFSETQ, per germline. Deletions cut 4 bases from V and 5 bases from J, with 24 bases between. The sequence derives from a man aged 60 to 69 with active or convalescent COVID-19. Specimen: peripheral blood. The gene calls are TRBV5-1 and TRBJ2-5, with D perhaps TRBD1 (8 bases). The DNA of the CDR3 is TGCGCCAGCAGCGGATCCGACAGGGGAGGGGCCGAGGAGACCCAGTACTTC. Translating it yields CASSGSDRGGAEETQYF. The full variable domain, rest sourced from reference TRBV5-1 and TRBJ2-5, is KAGVTQTPRYLIKTRGQQVTLSCSPISGHRSVSWYQQTPGQGLQFLFEYFSETQRNKGNFPGRFSGRQFSNSRSEMNVSTLELGDSALYLCASSGSDRGGAEETQYFGPGTRLLVL.